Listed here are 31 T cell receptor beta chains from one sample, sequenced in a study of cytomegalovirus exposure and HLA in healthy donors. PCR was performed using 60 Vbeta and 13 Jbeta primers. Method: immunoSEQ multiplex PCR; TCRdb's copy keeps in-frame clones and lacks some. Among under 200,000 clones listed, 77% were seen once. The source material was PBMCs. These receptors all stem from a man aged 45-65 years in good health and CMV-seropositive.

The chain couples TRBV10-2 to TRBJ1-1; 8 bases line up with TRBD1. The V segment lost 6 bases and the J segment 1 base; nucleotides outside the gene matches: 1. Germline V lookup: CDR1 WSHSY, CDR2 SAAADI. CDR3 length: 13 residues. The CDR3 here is CASRGQANTEAFF. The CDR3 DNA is TGCGCCAGCAGGGGACAGGCGAACACTGAAGCTTTCTTT.

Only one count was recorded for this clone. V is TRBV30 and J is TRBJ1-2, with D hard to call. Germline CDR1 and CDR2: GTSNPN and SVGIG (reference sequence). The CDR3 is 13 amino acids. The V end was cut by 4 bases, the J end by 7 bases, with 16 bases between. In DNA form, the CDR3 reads TGTGCCTGGACCCCGGTGTCGAGCTCTGGCTACACCTTC. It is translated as CAWTPVSSSGYTF.

DNA for the CDR3: TGTGCCAGCCGGGCGGGGGTAGATACGCAGTATTTT. Translating it yields CASRAGVDTQYF. The chain carries TRBV7-2 and TRBJ2-3; 7 bases align to TRBD2. This CDR3 is 12 amino acids long. V was clipped by 8 bases and J by 5 bases; unmatched bases: 4. The germline CDR1 and CDR2 sequences are SGHTA and FQGNSA.

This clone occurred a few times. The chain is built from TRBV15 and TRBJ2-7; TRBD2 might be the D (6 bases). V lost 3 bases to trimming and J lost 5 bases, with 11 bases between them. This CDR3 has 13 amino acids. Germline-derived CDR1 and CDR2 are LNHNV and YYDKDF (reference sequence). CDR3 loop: CATSSRRVNEQYF. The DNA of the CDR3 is TGTGCCACCAGCAGCAGGAGGGTTAACGAGCAGTACTTC.

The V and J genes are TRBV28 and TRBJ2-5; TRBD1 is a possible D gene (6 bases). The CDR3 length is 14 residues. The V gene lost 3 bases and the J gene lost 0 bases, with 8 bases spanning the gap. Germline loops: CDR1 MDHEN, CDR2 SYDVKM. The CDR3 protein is CASSFGTYQETQYF. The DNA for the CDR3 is TGTGCCAGCAGTTTCGGGACATACCAAGAGACCCAGTACTTC.

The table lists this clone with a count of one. Here the CDR3 reads CASSFGQKEAFF. CDR3 DNA sequence: TGTGCCAGCAGCTTCGGACAGAAAGAAGCTTTCTTT. The chain employs TRBV2 and TRBJ1-1, with D perhaps matching TRBD1 (6 bases). The CDR3 is 12 residues long. Germline CDR1 SNHLY, CDR2 FYNNEI. V was trimmed by 6 bases and J by 8 bases, leaving 13 bases between them.

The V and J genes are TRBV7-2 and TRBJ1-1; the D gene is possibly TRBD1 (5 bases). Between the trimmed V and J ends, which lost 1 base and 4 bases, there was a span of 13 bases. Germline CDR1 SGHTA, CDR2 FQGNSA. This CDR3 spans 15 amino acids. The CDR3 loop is CASSLGPGRGTEAFF. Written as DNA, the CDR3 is TGTGCCAGCAGCTTAGGCCCAGGGAGGGGCACTGAAGCTTTCTTT.

CDR3 protein: CASSVDAGGVVNTEAFF. DNA of the CDR3: TGTGCCAGCAGCGTAGACGCAGGGGGAGTCGTGAACACTGAAGCTTTCTTT. The V gene is TRBV9, the J gene TRBJ1-1, with 7 bases identical to TRBD1. V shed 0 bases and J 0 bases; nucleotides not matched to a gene: 8. Germline CDR1 is SGDLS and CDR2 is YYNGEE. The CDR3 has 17 amino acids.

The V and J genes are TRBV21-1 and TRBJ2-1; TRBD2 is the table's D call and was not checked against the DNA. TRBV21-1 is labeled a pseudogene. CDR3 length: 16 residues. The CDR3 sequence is CASSKALGGACNEQFF. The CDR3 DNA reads TGTGCCAGCAGCAAAGCGCTGGGGGGGGCGTGTAATGAGCAGTTCTTC.

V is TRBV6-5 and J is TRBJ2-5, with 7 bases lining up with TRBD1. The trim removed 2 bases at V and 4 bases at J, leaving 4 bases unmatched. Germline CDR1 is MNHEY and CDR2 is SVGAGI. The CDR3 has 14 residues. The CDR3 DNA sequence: TGTGCCAGCAGTTACAGGGGGCTGGGAGAGACCCAGTACTTC. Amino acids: CASSYRGLGETQYF.

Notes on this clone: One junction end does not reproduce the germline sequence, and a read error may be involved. CDR3 protein: CASSSTDRVSEQYF. DNA of the CDR3: TGTGCCAGCAGCTCCACGGACAGGGTCTCCGAGCAGTACTTC. The rearrangement uses TRBV5-1 and TRBJ2-7, with TRBD1 matching 8 bases. CDR3 length equals 14 residues. The germline V gene encodes CDR1 SGHRS and CDR2 YFSETQ.

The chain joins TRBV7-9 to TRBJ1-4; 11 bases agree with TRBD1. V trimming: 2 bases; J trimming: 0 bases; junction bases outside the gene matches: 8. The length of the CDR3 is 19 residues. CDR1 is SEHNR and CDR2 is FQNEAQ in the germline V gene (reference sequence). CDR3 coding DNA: TGTGCCAGCAGCTTATTTGGACAGGGGGCTATTGCAACTAATGAAAAACTGTTTTTT. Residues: CASSLFGQGAIATNEKLFF. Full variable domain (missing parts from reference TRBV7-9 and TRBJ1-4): DTGVSQNPRHKITKRGQNVTFRCDPISEHNRLYWYRQTLGQGPEFLTYFQNEAQLEKSRLLSDRFSAERPKGSFSTLEIQRTEQGDSAMYLCASSLFGQGAIATNEKLFFGSGTQLSVL.

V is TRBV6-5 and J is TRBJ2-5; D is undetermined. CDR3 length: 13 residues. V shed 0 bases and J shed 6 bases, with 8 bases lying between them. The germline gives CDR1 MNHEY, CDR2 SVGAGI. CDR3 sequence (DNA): TGTGCCAGCAGTTACTCCTCGGTCAAGACCCAGTACTTC. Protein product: CASSYSSVKTQYF.

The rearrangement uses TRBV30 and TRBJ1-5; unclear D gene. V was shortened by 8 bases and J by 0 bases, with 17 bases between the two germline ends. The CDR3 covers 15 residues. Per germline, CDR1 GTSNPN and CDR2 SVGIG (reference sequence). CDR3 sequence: CALASKPHSNQPQHF. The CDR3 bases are TGTGCCCTGGCATCGAAACCCCATAGCAATCAGCCCCAGCATTTT.

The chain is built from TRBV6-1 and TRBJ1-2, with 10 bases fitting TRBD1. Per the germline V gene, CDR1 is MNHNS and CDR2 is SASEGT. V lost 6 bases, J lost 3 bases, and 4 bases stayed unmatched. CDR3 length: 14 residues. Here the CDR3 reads CASRAGTGDYGYTF. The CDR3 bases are TGTGCCAGCAGGGCCGGGACAGGGGACTATGGCTACACCTTC.

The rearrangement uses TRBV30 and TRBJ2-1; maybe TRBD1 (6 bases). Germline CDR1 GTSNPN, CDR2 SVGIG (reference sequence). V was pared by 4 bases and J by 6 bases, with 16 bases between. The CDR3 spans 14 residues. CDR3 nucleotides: TGTGCCTGGATCCTCCTTCGAGGGGGCAATGAGCAGTTCTTC. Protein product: CAWILLRGGNEQFF.

CDR3 DNA sequence: TGCGCCAGCAGCTTGGACGACAGTCGGTTACAAGAGACCCAGTACTTC. Translation: CASSLDDSRLQETQYF. This chain uses TRBV5-1 with TRBJ2-5, with D perhaps TRBD1 (5 bases). The CDR3 is 16 amino acids. Looked up from germline, CDR1 is SGHRS and CDR2 is YFSETQ. The germline V and J ends were trimmed by 0 bases and 2 bases, with 14 bases remaining between them.

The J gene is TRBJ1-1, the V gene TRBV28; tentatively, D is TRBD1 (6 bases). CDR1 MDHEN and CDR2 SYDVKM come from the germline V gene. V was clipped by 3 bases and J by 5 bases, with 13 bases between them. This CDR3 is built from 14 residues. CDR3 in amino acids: CASSFRRGGTEAFF. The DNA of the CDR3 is TGTGCCAGCAGTTTTCGCAGGGGAGGGACTGAAGCTTTCTTT. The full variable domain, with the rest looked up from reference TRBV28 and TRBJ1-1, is DVKVTQSSRYLVKRTGEKVFLECVQDMDHENMFWYRQDPGLGLRLIYFSYDVKMKEKGDIPEGYSVSREKKERFSLILESASTNQTSMYLCASSFRRGGTEAFFGQGTRLTVV.

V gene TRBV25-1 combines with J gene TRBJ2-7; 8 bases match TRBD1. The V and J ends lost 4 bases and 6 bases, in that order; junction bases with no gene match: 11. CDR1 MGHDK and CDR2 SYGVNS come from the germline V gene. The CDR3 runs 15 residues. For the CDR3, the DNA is TGTGCCAGCAGTGGAAACAGGGGGTCGGTGCGCGAGCAGTACTTC. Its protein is CASSGNRGSVREQYF.

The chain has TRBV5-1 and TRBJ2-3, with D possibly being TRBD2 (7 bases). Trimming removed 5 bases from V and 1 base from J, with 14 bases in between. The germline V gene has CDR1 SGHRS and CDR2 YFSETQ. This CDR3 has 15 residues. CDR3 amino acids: CASRSRGAGTDTQYF. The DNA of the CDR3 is TGCGCCAGCAGAAGTCGGGGGGCGGGCACAGATACGCAGTATTTT.

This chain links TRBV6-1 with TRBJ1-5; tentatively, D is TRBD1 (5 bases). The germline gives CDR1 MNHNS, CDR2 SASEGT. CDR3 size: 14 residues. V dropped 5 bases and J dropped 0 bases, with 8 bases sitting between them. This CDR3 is CASSPTDSNQPQHF. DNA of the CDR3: TGTGCCAGCAGTCCGACAGATAGCAATCAGCCCCAGCATTTT.

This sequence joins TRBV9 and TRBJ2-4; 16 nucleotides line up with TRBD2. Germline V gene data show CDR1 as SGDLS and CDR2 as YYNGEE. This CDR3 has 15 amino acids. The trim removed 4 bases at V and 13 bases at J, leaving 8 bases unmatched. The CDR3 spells CASSPPGLAGGYQYF. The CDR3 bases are TGTGCCAGCAGCCCTCCGGGACTAGCGGGGGGGTACCAGTACTTC.

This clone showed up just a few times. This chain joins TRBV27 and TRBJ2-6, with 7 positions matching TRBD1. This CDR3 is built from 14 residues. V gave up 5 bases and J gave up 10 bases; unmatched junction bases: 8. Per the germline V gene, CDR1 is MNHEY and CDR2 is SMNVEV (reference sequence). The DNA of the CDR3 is TGTGCCAGCAGTCCGACCGGGACAGCGAACGTCCTGACTTTC. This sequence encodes CASSPTGTANVLTF.

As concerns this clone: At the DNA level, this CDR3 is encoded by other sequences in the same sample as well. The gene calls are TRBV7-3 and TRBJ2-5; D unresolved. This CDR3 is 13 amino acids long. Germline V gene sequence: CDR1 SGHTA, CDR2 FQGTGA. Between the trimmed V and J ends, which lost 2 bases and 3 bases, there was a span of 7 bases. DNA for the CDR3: TGTGCCAGCAGCTTACGTAGAGAAGAGACCCAGTACTTC. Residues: CASSLRREETQYF.

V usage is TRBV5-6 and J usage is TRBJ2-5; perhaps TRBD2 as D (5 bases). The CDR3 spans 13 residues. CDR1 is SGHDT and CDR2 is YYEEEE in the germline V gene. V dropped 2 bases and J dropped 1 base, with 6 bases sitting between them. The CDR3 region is CASSFGVQETQYF. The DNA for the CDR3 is TGTGCCAGCAGCTTCGGGGTCCAAGAGACCCAGTACTTC.

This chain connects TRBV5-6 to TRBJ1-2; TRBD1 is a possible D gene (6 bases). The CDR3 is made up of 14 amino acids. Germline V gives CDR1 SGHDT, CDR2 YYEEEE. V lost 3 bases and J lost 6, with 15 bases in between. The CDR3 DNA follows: TGTGCCAGCAGCTCGAGGGGGACGGCAAATGGCTACACCTTC. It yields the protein CASSSRGTANGYTF.

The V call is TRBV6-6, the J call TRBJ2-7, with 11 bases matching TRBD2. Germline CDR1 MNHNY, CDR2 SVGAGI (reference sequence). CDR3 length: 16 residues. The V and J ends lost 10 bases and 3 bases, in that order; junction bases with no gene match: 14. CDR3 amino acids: CATALTLAGGRYEQYF. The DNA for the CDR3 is TGTGCCACCGCCCTCACCCTAGCGGGGGGCCGCTACGAGCAGTACTTC.

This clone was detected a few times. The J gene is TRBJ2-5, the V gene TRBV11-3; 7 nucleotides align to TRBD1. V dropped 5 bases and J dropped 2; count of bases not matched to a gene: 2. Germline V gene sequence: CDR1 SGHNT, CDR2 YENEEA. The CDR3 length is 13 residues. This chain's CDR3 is CASSRGQQETQYF. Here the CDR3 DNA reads TGTGCCAGCAGCCGGGGACAGCAAGAGACCCAGTACTTC.

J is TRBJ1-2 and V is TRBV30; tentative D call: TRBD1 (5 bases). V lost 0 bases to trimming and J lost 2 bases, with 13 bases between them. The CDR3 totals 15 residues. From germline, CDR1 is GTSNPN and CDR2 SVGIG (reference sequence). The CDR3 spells CAWSVYRGKNYGYTF. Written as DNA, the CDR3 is TGTGCCTGGAGTGTATATAGGGGCAAAAACTATGGCTACACCTTC.

The CDR3 reads CASSRGADNSPLHF. For the CDR3, the DNA is TGTGCCAGCAGTCGGGGGGCGGATAATTCACCCCTCCACTTT. This rearrangement joins TRBV5-5 to TRBJ1-6; a weak D match, TRBD1 (6 bases). The CDR3 is 14 residues long. Germline assignment: CDR1 SGHKS and CDR2 YYEKEE (reference sequence). V lost 5 bases and J lost 5, with 11 bases in between. Drawing the rest from reference TRBV5-5 and TRBJ1-6, the complete variable domain is DAGVTQSPTHLIKTRGQQVTLRCSPISGHKSVSWYQQVLGQGPQFIFQYYEKEERGRGNFPDRFSARQFPNYSSELNVNALLLGDSALYLCASSRGADNSPLHFGNGTRLTVT.

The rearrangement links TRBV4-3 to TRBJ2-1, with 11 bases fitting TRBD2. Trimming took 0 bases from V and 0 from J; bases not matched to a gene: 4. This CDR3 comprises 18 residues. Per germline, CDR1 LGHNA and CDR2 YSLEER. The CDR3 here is CASSQEGLAESSYNEQFF. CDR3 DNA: TGCGCCAGCAGCCAAGAGGGACTAGCGGAAAGCTCCTACAATGAGCAGTTCTTC.